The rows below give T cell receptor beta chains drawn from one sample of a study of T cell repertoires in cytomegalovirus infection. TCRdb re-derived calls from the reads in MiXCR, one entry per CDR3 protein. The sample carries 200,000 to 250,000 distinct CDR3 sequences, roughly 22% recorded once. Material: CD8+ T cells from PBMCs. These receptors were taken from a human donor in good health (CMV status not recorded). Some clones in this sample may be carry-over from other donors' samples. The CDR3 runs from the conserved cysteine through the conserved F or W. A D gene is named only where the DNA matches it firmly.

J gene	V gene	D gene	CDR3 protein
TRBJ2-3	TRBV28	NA	CASRRLGVSTDTQYF
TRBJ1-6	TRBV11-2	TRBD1	CASSLSKGQGYSPLHF
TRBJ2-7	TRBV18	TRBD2	CASSPPSRGTTYEQYF
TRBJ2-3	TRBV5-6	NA	CASSWTEDTQYF
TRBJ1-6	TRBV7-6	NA	CASSLGGVGSPLHF
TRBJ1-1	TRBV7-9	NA	CASSQDNTEAFF
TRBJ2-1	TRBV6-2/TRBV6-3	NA	CASTAPGLQTYNEQFF
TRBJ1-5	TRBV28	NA	CASSFLGQNTIQPQHF
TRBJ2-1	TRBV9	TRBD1	CASSHDRGDEQFF
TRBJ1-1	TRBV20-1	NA	CSARATNTEAFF
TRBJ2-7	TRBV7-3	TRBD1	CASSEEGTGFDEQYF
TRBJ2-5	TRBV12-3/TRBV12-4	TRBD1	CASSPMTGGETQYF
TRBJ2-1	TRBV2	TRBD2	CASSGMTPSGYNNEQFF
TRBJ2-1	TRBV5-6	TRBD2	CASSLGGGSNEQFF
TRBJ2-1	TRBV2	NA	CASSERRGNEQFF
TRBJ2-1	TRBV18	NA	CASSPTEGGSYNEQFF
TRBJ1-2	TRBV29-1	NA	CRVSPQDGGARYGYTF
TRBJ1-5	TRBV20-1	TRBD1	CSARDPADRGDGQPQHF
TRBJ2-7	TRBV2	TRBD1	CASSDLGQGAYEQYF
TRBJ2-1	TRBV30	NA	CAWRTGFYNEQFF
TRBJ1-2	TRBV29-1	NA	CSVESVNYGYTF
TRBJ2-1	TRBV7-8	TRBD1	CASSLEAGGTYNEQFF
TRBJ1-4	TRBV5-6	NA	CASSLNSGMEKLFF
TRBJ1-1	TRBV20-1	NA	CSTPPLNTEAFF
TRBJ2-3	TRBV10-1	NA	CASLLGRGPDTQYF
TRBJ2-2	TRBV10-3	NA	CAASPDLNTGELFF
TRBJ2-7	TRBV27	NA	CASSFGSFYEQYF
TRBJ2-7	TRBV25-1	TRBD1	CASSPGQTISEQYF
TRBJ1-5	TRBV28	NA	CASSFPPENQPQHF
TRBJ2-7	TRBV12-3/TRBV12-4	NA	CASSPRDMSSYEQYF
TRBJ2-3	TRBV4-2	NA	CASSQRGGGADTQYF
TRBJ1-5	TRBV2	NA	CASSREGSSNQPQHF
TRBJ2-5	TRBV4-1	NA	CASSQDLSPETQYF
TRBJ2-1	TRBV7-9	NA	CASSPSGSSYNEQFF
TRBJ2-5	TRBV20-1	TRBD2	CSALLAVSIQETQYF
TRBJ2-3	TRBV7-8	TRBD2	CASSLWTSGGPADTQYF
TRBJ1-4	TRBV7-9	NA	CASSLGIEKLFF
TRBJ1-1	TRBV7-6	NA	CASSLMGNTEAFF
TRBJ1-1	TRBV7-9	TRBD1	CASSLVGTGLVNTEAFF
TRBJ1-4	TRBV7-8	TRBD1	CASSFGTGKPDEKLFF
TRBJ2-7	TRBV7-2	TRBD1	CASSLGVGTGNPYEQYF